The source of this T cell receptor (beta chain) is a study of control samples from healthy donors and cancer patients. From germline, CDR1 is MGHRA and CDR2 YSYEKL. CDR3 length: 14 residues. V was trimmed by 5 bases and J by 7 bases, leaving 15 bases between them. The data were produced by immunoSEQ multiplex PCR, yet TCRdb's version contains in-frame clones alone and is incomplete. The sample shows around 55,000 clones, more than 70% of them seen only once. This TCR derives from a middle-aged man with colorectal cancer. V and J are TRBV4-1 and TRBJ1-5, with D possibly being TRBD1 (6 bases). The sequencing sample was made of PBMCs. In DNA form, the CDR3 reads TGCGCCAGCAGCTCACACAGGGAAGGGCAGCCCCAGCATTTT. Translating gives CASSSHREGQPQHF.